The clone carrying this TCR beta chain was recorded many times. Antigen specificity is unknown. The sample belongs to a study of early T cells in non-severe SARS-CoV-2 infection. Study details: Sequenced bulk RNA came from whole blood that was unsorted, and chains were unpaired.

Study findings and constraints: Matching results from VDJdb favored anti-spike CD8 responses, leaving private and CD4 specificities undetected.

V lost 0 bases to trimming and J lost 3 bases, with 12 bases between them. The CDR3 loop spans 15 amino acids. CDR1 is LGHNA, CDR2 YSLEER, per germline. The TCR library protocol attached unique molecular identifiers to the individual cDNA molecules. Each CDR3 protein gets one entry after TCRdb re-called the 5' RACE reads with MiXCR. The data hold some 63,000 distinct CDR3 sequences, with 10% to 15% observed a single time. This chain joins TRBV4-3 and TRBJ2-7; D call uncertain. Sequencing was performed on whole blood. The origin of this receptor is an adult who was a healthcare worker with PCR-confirmed SARS-CoV-2 infection or an uninfected control (not recorded which). This CDR3 reads CASSQDVSLVYEQYF. Here the CDR3 DNA reads TGCGCCAGCAGCCAAGATGTGAGCTTAGTCTACGAGCAGTACTTC.